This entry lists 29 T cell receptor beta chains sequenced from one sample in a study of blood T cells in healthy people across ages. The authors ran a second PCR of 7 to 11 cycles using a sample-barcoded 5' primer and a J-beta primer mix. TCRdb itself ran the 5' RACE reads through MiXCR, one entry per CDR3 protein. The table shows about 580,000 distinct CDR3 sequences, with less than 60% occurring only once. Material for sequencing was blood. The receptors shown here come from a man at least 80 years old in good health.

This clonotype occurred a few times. DNA for the CDR3: TGTGCCAGCAGCCCCCCTGGGACAGGGGTTCGGGATGAGCAGTTCTTC. It codes for CASSPPGTGVRDEQFF. The V call is TRBV28, the J call TRBJ2-1; 10 nucleotides agree with TRBD1. Germline V gene data show CDR1 as MDHEN and CDR2 as SYDVKM. The trim removed 6 bases at V and 8 bases at J, leaving 13 bases unmatched. This CDR3 contains 16 residues.

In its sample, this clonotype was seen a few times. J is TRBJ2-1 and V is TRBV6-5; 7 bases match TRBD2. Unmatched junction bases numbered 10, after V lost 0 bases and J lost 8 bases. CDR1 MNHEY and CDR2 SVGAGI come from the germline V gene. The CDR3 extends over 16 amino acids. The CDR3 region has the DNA TGTGCCAGCAGTTACTCGGGCGGGAGAACCGGTCATGAGCAGTTCTTC. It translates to CASSYSGGRTGHEQFF.

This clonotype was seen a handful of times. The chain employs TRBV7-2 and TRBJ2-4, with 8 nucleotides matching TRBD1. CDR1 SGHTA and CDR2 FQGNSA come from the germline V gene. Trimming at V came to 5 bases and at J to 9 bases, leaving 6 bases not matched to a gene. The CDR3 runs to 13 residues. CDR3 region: CASSPDRVGIQYF. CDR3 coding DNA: TGTGCCAGCAGCCCGGACAGGGTCGGCATTCAGTACTTC.

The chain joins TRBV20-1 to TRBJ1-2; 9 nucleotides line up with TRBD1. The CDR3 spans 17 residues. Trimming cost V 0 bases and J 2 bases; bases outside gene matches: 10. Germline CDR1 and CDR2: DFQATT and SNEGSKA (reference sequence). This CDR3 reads CSARDLGTGPNNYGYTF. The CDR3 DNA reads TGCAGTGCTAGAGACCTGGGGACAGGGCCGAACAACTATGGCTACACCTTC.

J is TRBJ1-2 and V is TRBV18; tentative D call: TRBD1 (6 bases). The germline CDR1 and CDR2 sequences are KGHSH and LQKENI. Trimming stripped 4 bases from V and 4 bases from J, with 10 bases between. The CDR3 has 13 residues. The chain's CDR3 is CASSQSDSYGYTF. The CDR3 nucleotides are TGTGCCAGCTCACAATCGGACAGCTATGGCTACACCTTC.

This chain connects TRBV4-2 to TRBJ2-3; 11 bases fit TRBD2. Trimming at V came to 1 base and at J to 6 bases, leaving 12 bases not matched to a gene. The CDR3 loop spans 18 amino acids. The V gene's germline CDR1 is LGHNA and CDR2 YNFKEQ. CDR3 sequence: CASSQASIAGGPGDTQYF. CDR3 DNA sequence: TGTGCCAGCAGCCAAGCCTCGATAGCGGGAGGGCCTGGTGATACGCAGTATTTT.

The CDR3: CASSDWQDAPSKNIQYF. The CDR3 DNA follows: TGTGCCAGCAGTGACTGGCAGGACGCCCCATCCAAAAACATTCAGTACTTC. The rearrangement joins TRBV2 to TRBJ2-4; D uncertain. Trimming shortened V by 3 bases and J by 2 bases, and 17 bases separated the two germline ends. Looked up from germline, CDR1 is SNHLY and CDR2 is FYNNEI. The CDR3 loop spans 17 amino acids.

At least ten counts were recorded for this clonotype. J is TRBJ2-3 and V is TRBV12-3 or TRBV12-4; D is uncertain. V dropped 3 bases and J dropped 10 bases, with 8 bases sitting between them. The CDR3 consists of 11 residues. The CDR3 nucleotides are TGTGCCAGCAGTTTCCGACGGGCGCAGTATTTT. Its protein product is CASSFRRAQYF.

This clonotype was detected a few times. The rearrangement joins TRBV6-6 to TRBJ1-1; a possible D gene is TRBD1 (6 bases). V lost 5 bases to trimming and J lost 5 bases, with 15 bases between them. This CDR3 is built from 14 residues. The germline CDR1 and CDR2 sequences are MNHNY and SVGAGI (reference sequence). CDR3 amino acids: CASSAVGGETEAFF. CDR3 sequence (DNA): TGTGCCAGCAGTGCCGTAGGGGGGGAGACTGAAGCTTTCTTT.

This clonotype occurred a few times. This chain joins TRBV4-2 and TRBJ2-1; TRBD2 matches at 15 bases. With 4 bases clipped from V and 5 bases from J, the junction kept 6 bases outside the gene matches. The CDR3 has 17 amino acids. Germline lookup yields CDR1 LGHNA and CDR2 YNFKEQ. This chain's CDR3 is CASSPEGLAGGNNEQFF. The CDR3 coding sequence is TGTGCCAGCAGCCCGGAGGGACTAGCGGGAGGCAACAATGAGCAGTTCTTC.

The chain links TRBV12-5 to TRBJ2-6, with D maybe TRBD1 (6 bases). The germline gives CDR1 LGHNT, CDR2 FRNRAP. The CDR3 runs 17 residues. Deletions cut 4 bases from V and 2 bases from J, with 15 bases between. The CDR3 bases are TGTGCTAGTGGTTCAAGGATCAGGGGAACTGGGGCCAACGTCCTGACTTTC. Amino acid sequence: CASGSRIRGTGANVLTF.

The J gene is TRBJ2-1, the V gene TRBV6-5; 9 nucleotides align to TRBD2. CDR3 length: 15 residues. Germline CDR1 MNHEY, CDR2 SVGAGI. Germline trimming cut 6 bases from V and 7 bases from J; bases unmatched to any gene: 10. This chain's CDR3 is CASSQAGGSGNEQFF. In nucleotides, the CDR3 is TGTGCCAGCAGCCAAGCGGGAGGATCTGGGAATGAGCAGTTCTTC.

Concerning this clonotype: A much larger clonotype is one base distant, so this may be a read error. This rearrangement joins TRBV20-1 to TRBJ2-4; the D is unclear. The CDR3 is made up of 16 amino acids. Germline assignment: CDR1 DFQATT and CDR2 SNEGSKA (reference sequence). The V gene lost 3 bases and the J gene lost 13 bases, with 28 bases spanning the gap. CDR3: CSASETLGVTGYGQYF. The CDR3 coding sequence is TGCAGTGCTAGTGAAACCCTGGGCGTAACCGGTTACGGGCAGTACTTC.

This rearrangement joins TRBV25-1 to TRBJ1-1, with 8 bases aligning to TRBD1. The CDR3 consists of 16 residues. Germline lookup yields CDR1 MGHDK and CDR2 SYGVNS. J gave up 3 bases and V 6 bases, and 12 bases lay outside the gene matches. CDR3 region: CASSAGGAKGDTEAFF. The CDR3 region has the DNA TGTGCCAGCAGCGCAGGGGGCGCGAAAGGGGACACTGAAGCTTTCTTT.

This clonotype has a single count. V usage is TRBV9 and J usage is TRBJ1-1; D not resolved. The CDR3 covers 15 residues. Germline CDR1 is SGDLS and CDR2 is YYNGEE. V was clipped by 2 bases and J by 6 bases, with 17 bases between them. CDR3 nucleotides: TGTGCCAGCAGCGTGGATCCAGGTGGTTGGGCTGAAGCTTTCTTT. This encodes CASSVDPGGWAEAFF. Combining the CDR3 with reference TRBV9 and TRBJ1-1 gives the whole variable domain DSGVTQTPKHLITATGQRVTLRCSPRSGDLSVYWYQQSLDQGLQFLIQYYNGEERAKGNILERFSAQQFPDLHSELNLSSLELGDSALYFCASSVDPGGWAEAFFGQGTRLTVV.

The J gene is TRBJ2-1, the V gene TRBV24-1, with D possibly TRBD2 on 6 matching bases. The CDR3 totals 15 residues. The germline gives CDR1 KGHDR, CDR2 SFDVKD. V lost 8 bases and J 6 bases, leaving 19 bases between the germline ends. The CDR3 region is CATTMTSVGINEQFF. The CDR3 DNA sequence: TGTGCCACCACCATGACTAGTGTCGGGATCAATGAGCAGTTCTTC.

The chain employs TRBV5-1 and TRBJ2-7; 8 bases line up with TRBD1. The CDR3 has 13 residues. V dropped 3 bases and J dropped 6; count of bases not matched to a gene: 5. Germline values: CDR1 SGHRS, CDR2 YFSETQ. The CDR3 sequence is CASSSGQVVEQYF. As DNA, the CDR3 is TGCGCCAGCAGCTCGGGACAGGTCGTCGAGCAGTACTTC.

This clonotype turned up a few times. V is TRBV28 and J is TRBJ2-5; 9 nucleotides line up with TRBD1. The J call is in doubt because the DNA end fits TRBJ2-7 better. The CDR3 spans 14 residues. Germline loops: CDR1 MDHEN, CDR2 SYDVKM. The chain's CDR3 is CASRMTGGAYEQYF. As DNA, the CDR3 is TGTGCCAGCAGGATGACAGGGGGTGCCTACGAGCAGTACTTC.

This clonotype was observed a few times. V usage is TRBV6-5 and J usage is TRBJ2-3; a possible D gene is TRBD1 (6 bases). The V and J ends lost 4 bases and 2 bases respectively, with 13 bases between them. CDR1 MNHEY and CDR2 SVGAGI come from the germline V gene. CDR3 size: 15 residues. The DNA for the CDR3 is TGTGCCAGCAGTTTAGCAGGGGCCTCCACAGATACGCAGTATTTT. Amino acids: CASSLAGASTDTQYF.

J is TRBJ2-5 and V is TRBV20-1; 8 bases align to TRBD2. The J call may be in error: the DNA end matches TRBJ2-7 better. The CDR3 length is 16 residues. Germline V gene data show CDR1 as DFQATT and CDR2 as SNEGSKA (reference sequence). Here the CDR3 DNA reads TGCAGTGCTAGAGATCCGGGGGGGACGCATCGTGTCGAGCAGTACTTC. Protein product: CSARDPGGTHRVEQYF.

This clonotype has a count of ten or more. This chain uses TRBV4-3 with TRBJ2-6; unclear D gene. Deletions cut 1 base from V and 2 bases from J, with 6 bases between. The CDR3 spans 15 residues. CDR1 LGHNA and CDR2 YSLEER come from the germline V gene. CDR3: CASSQVTAGANVLTF. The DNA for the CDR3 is TGCGCCAGCAGCCAAGTCACAGCTGGGGCCAACGTCCTGACTTTC.

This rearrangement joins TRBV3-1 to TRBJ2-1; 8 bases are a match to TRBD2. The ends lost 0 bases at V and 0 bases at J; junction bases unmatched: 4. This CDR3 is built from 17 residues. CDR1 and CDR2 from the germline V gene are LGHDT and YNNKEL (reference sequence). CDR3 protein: CASSQDQRGISYNEQFF. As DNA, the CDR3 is TGTGCCAGCAGCCAAGATCAGCGGGGGATCTCCTACAATGAGCAGTTCTTC.

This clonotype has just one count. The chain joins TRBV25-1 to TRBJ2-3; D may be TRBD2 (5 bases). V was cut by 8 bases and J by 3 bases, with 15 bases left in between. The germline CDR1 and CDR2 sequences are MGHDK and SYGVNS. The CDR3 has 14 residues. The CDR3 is CASAEERGTDTQYF. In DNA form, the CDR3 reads TGTGCCAGCGCCGAAGAGCGAGGGACAGATACGCAGTATTTT.

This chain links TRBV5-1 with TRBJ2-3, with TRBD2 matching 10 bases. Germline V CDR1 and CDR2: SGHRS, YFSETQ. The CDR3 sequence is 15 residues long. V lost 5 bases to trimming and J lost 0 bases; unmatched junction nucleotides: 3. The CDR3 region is CASSSGRTSTDTQYF. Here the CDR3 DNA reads TGCGCCAGCAGTAGCGGGAGGACTAGCACAGATACGCAGTATTTT.

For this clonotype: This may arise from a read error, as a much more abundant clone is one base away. The CDR3 protein is CASSDGYGTDTQYF. CDR3 in DNA: TGTGCCAGCAGTGACGGGTACGGCACAGATACGCAGTATTTT. The genes are TRBV6-6 and TRBJ2-3; no reliable D call. Per the germline V gene, CDR1 is MNHNY and CDR2 is SVGAGI (reference sequence). The germline V and J ends were trimmed by 5 bases and 1 base, with 10 bases remaining between them. The CDR3 has 14 residues.

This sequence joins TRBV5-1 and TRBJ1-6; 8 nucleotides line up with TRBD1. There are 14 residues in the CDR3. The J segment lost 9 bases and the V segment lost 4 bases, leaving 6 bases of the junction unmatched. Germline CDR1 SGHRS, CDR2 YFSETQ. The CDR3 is CASSPDRDGSPLHF. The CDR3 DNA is TGCGCCAGCAGCCCGGACAGGGACGGTTCACCCCTCCACTTT.

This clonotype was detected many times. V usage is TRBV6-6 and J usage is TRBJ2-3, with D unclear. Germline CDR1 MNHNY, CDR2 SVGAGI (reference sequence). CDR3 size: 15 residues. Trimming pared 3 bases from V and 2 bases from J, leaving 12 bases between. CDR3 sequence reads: CASSYGPQPTDTQYF. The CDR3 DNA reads TGTGCCAGCAGTTATGGCCCTCAACCCACAGATACGCAGTATTTT.

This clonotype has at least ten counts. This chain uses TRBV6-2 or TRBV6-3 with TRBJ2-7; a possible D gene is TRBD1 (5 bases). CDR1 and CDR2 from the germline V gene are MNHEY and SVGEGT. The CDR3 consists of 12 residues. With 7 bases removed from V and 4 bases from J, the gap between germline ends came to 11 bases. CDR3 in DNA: TGTGCCAGCACCAACCCAGGGTACGAGCAGTACTTC. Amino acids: CASTNPGYEQYF.

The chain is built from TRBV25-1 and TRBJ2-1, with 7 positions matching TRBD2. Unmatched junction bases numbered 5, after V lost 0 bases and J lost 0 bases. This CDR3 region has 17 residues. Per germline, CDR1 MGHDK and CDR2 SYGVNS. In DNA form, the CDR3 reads TGTGCCAGCAGTGAATATGGGGGAGGGAGCTCCTACAATGAGCAGTTCTTC. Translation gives CASSEYGGGSSYNEQFF.